The 16 T cell receptor beta chains reported below all come from one sample, sequenced in a study of blood T cell repertoires in COVID-19. Method: immunoSEQ multiplex PCR; TCRdb's copy keeps in-frame clones and lacks some. The sample yields a few hundred thousand clones, more than 65% seen once. The sequencing sample was made of PBMCs or T cells enriched from blood (not recorded which). The receptors were gathered from a man over 45 who had recovered from COVID-19.

This chain links TRBV4-3 with TRBJ2-2; 8 bases are shared with TRBD1. The CDR3 totals 16 residues. Losses at the gene ends were 6 bases for V and 5 bases for J; bases not matched to a gene: 11. Germline assignment: CDR1 LGHNA and CDR2 YSLEER. CDR3 DNA sequence: TGCGCCAGCAGGAATCGACAGGGGAAGGGGACCGGGGAGCTGTTTTTT. It encodes CASRNRQGKGTGELFF.

The rearrangement joins TRBV5-5 to TRBJ1-3, with 7 bases that match TRBD1. V lost 5 bases, J lost 4 bases, and 9 bases stayed unmatched. CDR1 is SGHKS, CDR2 YYEKEE, per germline (reference sequence). The CDR3 is 15 amino acids. The CDR3 loop reads CASRGTTGVGNTIYF. CDR3 DNA: TGTGCCAGCAGGGGGACCACAGGGGTCGGAAACACCATATATTTT.

A note on this clone: One end of the junction fails to match germline, which may point to a read error. The chain combines TRBV7-9 with TRBJ2-3, with D perhaps matching TRBD2 (5 bases). From germline, CDR1 is SEHNR and CDR2 FQNEAQ (reference sequence). The CDR3 is 15 amino acids. CDR3 DNA: TGTGCCAGCAGCTTAGGACCAGGAGGCACAGATGCGCAGTATTTT. The encoded protein is CASSLGPGGTDAQYF.

V is TRBV4-1 and J is TRBJ2-5, with a possible D match to TRBD2 (7 bases). V was clipped by 6 bases and J by 5 bases, with 22 bases between them. This CDR3 region has 16 residues. From germline, CDR1 is MGHRA and CDR2 YSYEKL. CDR3 nucleotides: TGCGCCAGCAGTCTCGGTAATGGGGGGGCGAGGGAGACCCAGTACTTC. Amino acid sequence: CASSLGNGGARETQYF.

Comment on this clone: This sequence may be a read error, since a much larger clone differs from it by one base. This chain's CDR3 is CASSTSGGNTGELFF. DNA for the CDR3: TGTGCCAGCAGCACTAGCGGAGGGAACACCGGGGAGCTGTTTTTT. The V gene is TRBV11-3, the J gene TRBJ2-2; 8 bases match TRBD2. The CDR3 runs to 15 residues. Germline V gene sequence: CDR1 SGHNT, CDR2 YENEEA. Losses at the gene ends were 5 bases for V and 1 base for J; bases not matched to a gene: 3. Using reference TRBV11-3 and TRBJ2-2 for the parts outside the CDR3, the full variable domain is EAGVVQSPRYKIIEKKQPVAFWCNPISGHNTLYWYLQNLGQGPELLIRYENEEAVDDSQLPKDRFSAERLKGVDSTLKIQPAELGDSAVYLCASSTSGGNTGELFFGEGSRLTVL.

The chain carries TRBV24-1 and TRBJ2-1; 9 bases fit TRBD1. V gave up 7 bases and J gave up 3 bases; unmatched junction bases: 6. The CDR3 is 15 amino acids. The V gene's germline CDR1 is KGHDR and CDR2 SFDVKD. The CDR3 is CATSQGQGVYNEQFF. The CDR3 DNA follows: TGTGCCACCAGCCAGGGACAGGGAGTCTACAATGAGCAGTTCTTC.

The chain uses TRBV7-6 and TRBJ1-5; tentative D call: TRBD1 (5 bases). The germline V and J ends were trimmed by 2 bases and 5 bases, with 7 bases remaining between them. The CDR3 extends over 13 amino acids. Germline V gene data show CDR1 as SGHVS and CDR2 as FNYEAQ. The CDR3 loop reads CASSLSRDQPQHF. Here the CDR3 DNA reads TGTGCCAGCAGCTTATCCAGGGATCAGCCCCAGCATTTT.

This chain uses TRBV2 with TRBJ1-4; D is possibly TRBD1 (6 bases). The V and J ends lost 6 bases and 4 bases respectively, with 15 bases between them. From germline, CDR1 is SNHLY and CDR2 FYNNEI. This CDR3 has 15 residues. The CDR3 region is CASRATGTGNEKLFF. CDR3 in DNA: TGTGCCAGCAGAGCCACAGGGACGGGTAATGAAAAACTGTTTTTT. Combining the CDR3 with reference TRBV2 and TRBJ1-4 gives the whole variable domain EPEVTQTPSHQVTQMGQEVILRCVPISNHLYFYWYRQILGQKVEFLVSFYNNEISEKSEIFDDQFSVERPDGSNFTLKIRSTKLEDSAMYFCASRATGTGNEKLFFGSGTQLSVL.

The genes are TRBV28 and TRBJ1-2, with D perhaps matching TRBD1 (5 bases). The V gene lost 10 bases and the J gene lost 5 bases, with 17 bases spanning the gap. This CDR3 comprises 13 residues. Germline CDR1 MDHEN, CDR2 SYDVKM. In nucleotides, the CDR3 is TGTGCCACCCCCTGGAGGGGTGGATATGGCTACACCTTC. Protein sequence: CATPWRGGYGYTF.

The chain couples TRBV7-8 to TRBJ2-1; 11 bases map to TRBD2. CDR1 is SGHVS and CDR2 is FQNEAQ in the germline V gene. The CDR3 covers 16 residues. Losses at the gene ends were 5 bases for V and 5 bases for J; bases not matched to a gene: 8. Written as DNA, the CDR3 is TGTGCCAGCAGCCTTTTGCTAGCGGGGGGCAACAATGAGCAGTTCTTC. It specifies CASSLLLAGGNNEQFF.

CDR3 amino acids: CASIEPGGYNEQFF. The CDR3 bases are TGTGCCAGCATCGAACCGGGGGGGTACAATGAGCAGTTCTTC. This chain joins TRBV2 and TRBJ2-1; 8 nucleotides agree with TRBD2. Per the germline V gene, CDR1 is SNHLY and CDR2 is FYNNEI. J lost 4 bases, V lost 7 bases, and 6 bases had no gene match. There are 14 residues in the CDR3.

The chain carries TRBV2 and TRBJ1-2; tentatively, D is TRBD1 (6 bases). The germline V gene encodes CDR1 SNHLY and CDR2 FYNNEI. This CDR3 has 13 residues. V was clipped by 4 bases and J by 7 bases, with 13 bases between them. CDR3 bases: TGTGCCAGCAGTGGCATTGACAGGTTTGGCTACACCTTC. As protein: CASSGIDRFGYTF.

The rearrangement uses TRBV30 and TRBJ1-3, with a tentative D call TRBD1 (5 bases). The CDR3 consists of 15 residues. CDR1 and CDR2 from the germline V gene are GTSNPN and SVGIG (reference sequence). V lost 5 bases, J lost 0 bases, and 14 bases lay in between. The CDR3 DNA reads TGTGCCTGGTCTTGGGACGGGAGCTCTGGAAACACCATATATTTT. Its translation is CAWSWDGSSGNTIYF. Based on the CDR3 plus reference TRBV30 and TRBJ1-3, the full variable domain is SQTIHQWPATLVQPVGSPLSLECTVEGTSNPNLYWYRQAAGRGLQLLFYSVGIGQISSEVPQNLSASRPQDRQFILSSKKLLLSDSGFYLCAWSWDGSSGNTIYFGEGSWLTVV.

The genes are TRBV7-3 and TRBJ1-2, with 7 bases matching TRBD1. The J segment lost 8 bases and the V segment lost 0 bases, leaving 15 bases of the junction unmatched. The germline CDR1 and CDR2 sequences are SGHTA and FQGTGA. This CDR3 region has 17 residues. CDR3 sequence: CASSLTAVRQGTGGYTF. CDR3 DNA sequence: TGTGCCAGCAGCTTAACGGCAGTGAGACAGGGTACGGGCGGCTACACCTTC.

Notes on this clone: It is unclear where the CDR3 begins or ends on the DNA, so no DNA is shown, and the CDR3 is as TCRdb lists it. The J gene is TRBJ2-3, the V gene TRBV12-2; whether TRBD2, the table's D call, matches the DNA was not checked. TRBV12-2 is a documented pseudogene. With termini counted, the CDR3 has 16 amino acids. CDR3 sequence: CASRFGSGSPTDTQYF.

The CDR3 loop is CASRSYGTGDTYEQYF. Here the CDR3 DNA reads TGTGCCAGTAGGTCTTATGGGACAGGAGACACCTACGAGCAGTACTTC. The genes are TRBV19 and TRBJ2-7, with 8 nucleotides matching TRBD1. Germline assignment: CDR1 LNHDA and CDR2 SQIVND (reference sequence). The CDR3 consists of 16 residues. With V trimmed by 6 bases and J by 2 bases, 12 bases remained unmatched.